These 18 T cell receptor beta chains were sequenced from one sample in a study of blood T cell repertoires in COVID-19. Profiling relied on immunoSEQ multiplex PCR, and the TCRdb table lists in-frame clones only, not all of them. The sample has some 130,000 clones; about 88% are singletons. Sequencing input: peripheral blood. The source is a woman of 80 years or more with acute or convalescent COVID-19.

The chain joins TRBV5-8 to TRBJ2-1; a possible D gene is TRBD1 (5 bases). The CDR3 totals 13 residues. Germline V gene lookup returns CDR1 SGHTS and CDR2 YDEGEE. Trimming left V 1 base short and J 8 bases short, with 10 bases between. The chain's CDR3 is CASSLTGWYEQFF. The CDR3 DNA reads TGTGCCAGCAGCTTGACAGGCTGGTATGAGCAGTTCTTC.

This clone was observed a few times. Other DNA sequences from this sample encode an identical CDR3 as well. The chain uses TRBV18 and TRBJ1-1; D is undetermined. Per germline, CDR1 KGHSH and CDR2 LQKENI. Between the trimmed V and J ends, which lost 3 bases and 1 base, there was a span of 6 bases. CDR3 size: 13 residues. The CDR3 region has the DNA TGTGCCAGCTCACCTGGTAGGAACACTGAAGCTTTCTTT. Encoded protein: CASSPGRNTEAFF.

This clone came up once. In DNA form, the CDR3 reads TGTGCCATCAGGGAGGGACTAGCGGGCGCCAACACCGGGGAGCTGTTTTTT. This gives the protein CAIREGLAGANTGELFF. The chain employs TRBV10-3 and TRBJ2-2; 12 bases match TRBD2. J gave up 2 bases and V 6 bases, and 7 bases lay outside the gene matches. The CDR3 is made up of 17 amino acids. Germline values: CDR1 ENHRY, CDR2 SYGVKD.

The chain's CDR3 is CASGPGTSIHDEQFF. The CDR3 DNA is TGTGCCAGCGGACCCGGGACTAGCATACATGATGAGCAGTTCTTC. V and J are TRBV7-2 and TRBJ2-1; 9 nucleotides line up with TRBD2. The V gene's germline CDR1 is SGHTA and CDR2 FQGNSA. V dropped 8 bases and J dropped 8; count of bases not matched to a gene: 13. This CDR3 is 15 amino acids long.

DNA of the CDR3: TGTGCCAGCAGCTTAGTCCCCCGTCTTTTCCAAGAGACCCAGTACTTC. This translates into CASSLVPRLFQETQYF. This chain connects TRBV7-2 to TRBJ2-5; D remains unclear. Germline-derived CDR1 and CDR2 are SGHTA and FQGNSA. This CDR3 spans 16 amino acids. V lost 1 base to trimming and J lost 1 base, with 13 bases between them.

This clone was picked up a small number of times. The gene calls are TRBV6-5 and TRBJ2-7; 8 bases line up with TRBD1. V dropped 6 bases and J dropped 2; count of bases not matched to a gene: 9. Germline V gene data show CDR1 as MNHEY and CDR2 as SVGAGI. This CDR3 has 15 amino acids. CDR3 nucleotide sequence: TGTGCCAGCAGCACTACCGGGACAGGCACCTACGAGCAGTACTTC. Its translation: CASSTTGTGTYEQYF.

The chain combines TRBV27 with TRBJ2-7; 9 bases match TRBD1. This CDR3 comprises 13 residues. Germline V gene data show CDR1 as MNHEY and CDR2 as SMNVEV (reference sequence). With 7 bases clipped from V and 4 bases from J, the junction kept 5 bases outside the gene matches. CDR3 sequence reads: CASNKQGAYEQYF. CDR3 coding DNA: TGTGCCAGCAACAAACAGGGGGCATACGAGCAGTACTTC.

CDR3 amino acids: CASRAGTGYEQYF. In DNA form, the CDR3 reads TGCGCCAGCAGAGCGGGGACAGGCTACGAGCAGTACTTC. The V and J genes are TRBV4-1 and TRBJ2-7; tentatively, D is TRBD1 (8 bases). Germline assignment: CDR1 MGHRA and CDR2 YSYEKL. Trimming removed 6 bases at V and 3 bases at J, with 12 bases between. The length of the CDR3 is 13 residues.

The V gene is TRBV19, the J gene TRBJ1-1, with 8 bases fitting TRBD1. Germline values: CDR1 LNHDA, CDR2 SQIVND (reference sequence). V shed 10 bases and J 4 bases; nucleotides not matched to a gene: 8. CDR3 size: 13 residues. The CDR3 DNA reads TGTGCCATACGACAGGGGTTGGGCACTGAAGCTTTCTTT. This translates into CAIRQGLGTEAFF.

The J gene is TRBJ1-5, the V gene TRBV15, with 9 positions matching TRBD1. Germline V lookup: CDR1 LNHNV, CDR2 YYDKDF (reference sequence). The V gene end was trimmed by 1 base and the J gene end by 6 bases; junction bases not matched to a gene: 7. The CDR3 length is 16 residues. The CDR3, as DNA: TGTGCCACCAGCAGAGCCCCCACAGGGGGCGGTCAGCCCCAGCATTTT. This sequence encodes CATSRAPTGGGQPQHF.

The gene calls are TRBV3-1 (or the pseudogene TRBV3-2) and TRBJ2-7, with 9 bases identical to TRBD1. The trim removed 0 bases at V and 6 bases at J, leaving 9 bases unmatched. There are 16 residues in the CDR3. The germline CDR1 and CDR2 sequences are LGHDT and YNNKEL (reference sequence). The CDR3, as DNA: TGTGCCAGCAGCCAAGATCTTGGGACAGGGCCCTTCGAGCAGTACTTC. Residues: CASSQDLGTGPFEQYF.

This rearrangement joins TRBV7-2 to TRBJ2-7; tentatively, D is TRBD2 (6 bases). Trimming shortened V by 5 bases and J by 0 bases, and 14 bases separated the two germline ends. The CDR3 has 15 amino acids. CDR1 and CDR2 from the germline V gene are SGHTA and FQGNSA. The CDR3: CASSPRDSDSYEQYF. CDR3 nucleotide sequence: TGTGCCAGCAGCCCCCGGGACTCAGACTCCTACGAGCAGTACTTC.

J is TRBJ2-7 and V is TRBV18, with TRBD1 matching over 9 bases. Germline CDR1 and CDR2: KGHSH and LQKENI. The CDR3 loop spans 16 amino acids. With V trimmed by 1 base and J by 2 bases, 6 bases remained unmatched. CDR3 sequence reads: CASSPRTGDGAYEQYF. The DNA of the CDR3 is TGTGCCAGCTCACCACGGACAGGGGATGGAGCCTACGAGCAGTACTTC.

The CDR3 is CASSDGILAGMNTEAFF. CDR3 nucleotides: TGTGCCAGCAGCGACGGTATCTTGGCAGGAATGAACACTGAAGCTTTCTTT. The V call is TRBV9, the J call TRBJ1-1, with no clear D. This CDR3 is built from 17 residues. V was cut by 3 bases and J by 0 bases, with 18 bases left in between. The germline V gene encodes CDR1 SGDLS and CDR2 YYNGEE.

The chain combines TRBV3-1 (or the pseudogene TRBV3-2) with TRBJ2-2, with TRBD2 identical over 13 bases. V lost 2 bases, J lost 6 bases, and 15 bases stayed unmatched. The V gene's germline CDR1 is LGHDT and CDR2 YNNKEL (reference sequence). The CDR3 is made up of 20 amino acids. CDR3 protein: CASSQRGLAGSRGRSGELFF. CDR3 nucleotides: TGTGCCAGCAGCCAAAGGGGACTAGCGGGGTCGAGGGGGAGATCCGGGGAGCTGTTTTTT.

The CDR3 loop is CSASRLAGLYEQYF. The CDR3 DNA is TGCAGTGCTAGTCGGCTAGCGGGCTTGTACGAGCAGTACTTC. The rearrangement joins TRBV20-1 to TRBJ2-7, with 8 bases matching TRBD2. Germline V gene lookup returns CDR1 DFQATT and CDR2 SNEGSKA (reference sequence). V lost 3 bases and J lost 4; bases outside the gene matches: 8. The CDR3 runs 14 residues.

The rearrangement uses TRBV11-2 and TRBJ2-5; D is uncertain. V lost 5 bases and J 1 base, leaving 14 bases between the germline ends. In germline, CDR1 is SGHAT, CDR2 FQNNGV. There are 15 residues in the CDR3. DNA of the CDR3: TGTGCCAGCAGCCTAGGGTCGGGTTTCCAAGAGACCCAGTACTTC. The encoded protein is CASSLGSGFQETQYF.

The chain uses TRBV5-4 and TRBJ1-2, with D possibly TRBD1 on 5 matching bases. V lost 2 bases, J lost 4 bases, and 15 bases lay in between. The germline CDR1 and CDR2 sequences are SGHNT and YYREEE (reference sequence). The CDR3 loop spans 15 amino acids. The CDR3 sequence: CASSFGQGLLYGYTF. CDR3 coding DNA: TGTGCCAGCAGCTTCGGGCAGGGACTCCTCTATGGCTACACCTTC. The full variable domain, in which reference TRBV5-4 and TRBJ1-2 provide the parts outside the CDR3, is ETGVTQSPTHLIKTRGQQVTLRCSSQSGHNTVSWYQQALGQGPQFIFQYYREEENGRGNFPPRFSGLQFPNYSSELNVNALELDDSALYLCASSFGQGLLYGYTFGSGTRLTVV.